The clone carrying this TCR beta chain appeared a few times. This specimen belongs to a study of T cells after yellow fever vaccination. TCRdb redid the calling of the 5' RACE reads with MiXCR, one entry per CDR3 protein. Of 450,000 to 650,000 distinct CDR3 sequences listed, roughly 14% are singletons. The receptor was isolated from a man under 40 who received the YFV17D yellow fever vaccine. Sequencing was performed on PBMCs, taken on the day of the yellow fever booster vaccination.

CDR3 protein: CASKLAGMYNEQFF. The CDR3 DNA reads as TGTGCCAGCAAACTAGCGGGAATGTACAATGAGCAGTTCTTC. The rearrangement uses TRBV14 and TRBJ2-1; 10 bases agree with TRBD2. Germline values: CDR1 SGHDN, CDR2 FVKESK. J lost 4 bases, V lost 7 bases, and 4 bases had no gene match. The CDR3 is 14 residues long.